Described below is a single TCR beta chain sequence and its context. Just one base apart from a much larger clone, this may be a read error. Given the absence of the conserved phenylalanine or tryptophan at the CDR3 end, a read error is likely. The CDR3 covers 17 residues. Trimming shortened V by 0 bases and J by 2 bases, and 19 bases separated the two germline ends. Germline CDR1 and CDR2: SQVTM and ANQGSEA. TCRdb processed the 5' RACE reads anew with MiXCR; each CDR3 protein has one entry. The table shows about 77,000 distinct CDR3 sequences, with 5% occurring only once. This sample stems from a study of early T cells in non-severe SARS-CoV-2 infection. Study in general: Chains from this unsorted whole-blood bulk RNA could not be paired.

Sequencing was performed on whole blood, taken at baseline. The origin of this receptor is an adult who was a healthcare worker with PCR-confirmed SARS-CoV-2 infection or an uninfected control (not recorded which). V and J are TRBV29-1 and TRBJ1-2, with a weak D call TRBD1 (6 bases). The CDR3: CSVEDPGWQGRNYGYTL. The CDR3 DNA follows: TGCAGCGTTGAAGATCCCGGTTGGCAGGGGAGAAACTATGGCTACACCCTC.